This entry describes one T cell receptor (beta chain). Its antigen remains unknown. Method: immunoSEQ multiplex PCR; TCRdb's copy keeps in-frame clones and lacks some. The sample has 200,000 to 300,000 clones, approximately 84% seen once; the top ten hold less than 0.75%. This specimen comes from a study of Tregs in tolerant kidney transplant recipients. The CDR3 extends over 19 amino acids. With V trimmed by 4 bases and J by 4 bases, 15 bases remained unmatched. Germline V gene sequence: CDR1 SGHRS, CDR2 YFSETQ. General observations from the study: This study did not directly address biological reproducibility.

Unstimulated Tregs (CD4+CD25+CD127-) and CD4+CD25- non-Tregs were sorted from PBMCs. The receptor was isolated from a human donor in good health. The chain couples TRBV5-1 to TRBJ2-2, with 11 bases fitting TRBD2. The sample taken for sequencing was CD4+ T cells from blood. CDR3 residues: CASSPRPILAGDGTGELFF. CDR3 in DNA: TGCGCCAGCAGCCCCCGCCCTATACTAGCGGGAGACGGCACCGGGGAGCTGTTTTTT.